The clone carrying this TCR beta chain was counted a single time. These data belong to a study of blood T cell repertoires in COVID-19. About the study: COVID-19 samples, acute and convalescent, were from the United States, Italy and Spain. Nucleic acid was either cDNA or gDNA, and it came from T cells, B-cell-depleted T cells, or PBMCs.

This CDR3 contains 14 residues. Germline V gene data show CDR1 as MGHDK and CDR2 as SYGVNS. The V gene end was trimmed by 3 bases and the J gene end by 9 bases; junction bases not matched to a gene: 8. All enrollees were about 18 to 95 years old and from 25 or so US areas. The repertoire was sequenced with immunoSEQ multiplex PCR; TCRdb's copy has only in-frame clones and lacks some. The data contain hundreds of thousands of clones, around 89% of them singletons. The chain is built from TRBV25-1 and TRBJ2-5; 9 positions agree with TRBD2. The sequenced sample was PBMCs or T cells enriched from blood (not recorded which). The clonotype originates from an older woman in a cohort exposed to, infected with or recovered from COVID-19 (not recorded which). The CDR3 region has the DNA TGTGCCAGCAGTGAGCGGGAGGGCCCGGAGGCCCAGTACTTC. Encoded protein: CASSEREGPEAQYF.